The following is a TCR beta chain sequence with its context. Its antigen is not known. The CDR3 consists of 13 residues. V lost 6 bases and J lost 5; bases outside the gene matches: 6. The germline V gene has CDR1 SGHKS and CDR2 YYEKEE (reference sequence). Assay: immunoSEQ multiplex PCR; the TCRdb copy retains only in-frame clones and omits some. Among some 150,000 clones listed, more than 85% were seen once. The sample comes from a study of T cell responses to AZD1222 COVID-19 vaccine. Study-level results: Regions 160-218 and 743-854 held dominance among vaccine-associated CD4 TCRs, which spanned spike. Sampling captured repertoires only after the peak T cell response. The breadth and depth of Spike-specific TCRs increased once two AZD1222 doses had been given. Donors in the cohort were predominantly white British and more often female, and clonal diversity was possibly underestimated.

This sequence originates from an adult in good health. The rearrangement uses TRBV5-5 and TRBJ2-3; 7 nucleotides agree with TRBD2. The sample consisted of peripheral blood, taken on day 0 of AZD1222 vaccination. The CDR3 bases are TGTGCCAGCACCGACGGGGGGTTAGATACGCAGTATTTT. It yields the protein CASTDGGLDTQYF. Based on the CDR3 plus reference TRBV5-5 and TRBJ2-3, the full variable domain is DAGVTQSPTHLIKTRGQQVTLRCSPISGHKSVSWYQQVLGQGPQFIFQYYEKEERGRGNFPDRFSARQFPNYSSELNVNALLLGDSALYLCASTDGGLDTQYFGPGTRLTVL.